This is a list of T cell receptor beta chains from one sample in a study of T cells after yellow fever vaccination. TCRdb reprocessed the 5' RACE reads via MiXCR and lists one record per CDR3 protein. The sample shows over 20,000 distinct CDR3 sequences, 4.5% to 5.5% of them seen only once. Sequencing used PBMCs, either bulk or a sorted T-cell subset (CD4+, CD8+, memory, or dextramer-sorted; not recorded which), obtained 15 days after the yellow fever booster vaccination. All receptors derive from a man aged 25 to 45 who received the YFV17D yellow fever vaccine. Each CDR3 is given with its conserved first and last residue. A D gene is named only where the DNA matches it firmly. Part of the rows lack a size; the others show once, few, many or a class for expanded clones.

D gene,J gene,CDR3 length,clone size,V gene,CDR3 DNA,CDR3 protein
-,TRBJ2-5,14,few,TRBV5-4,TGTGCCAGCAGCATTCAGGGGTCTTCAGAGACCCAGTACTTC,CASSIQGSSETQYF
-,TRBJ2-3,17,many,TRBV5-1,TGCGCCAGCAGCTTGGAATTTTCGGCGCGCAGCACAGATACGCAGTATTTT,CASSLEFSARSTDTQYF
-,TRBJ2-1,16,many,TRBV7-9,TGTGCCAGCAGCTTAGATGGGACGTTGGGGGACAATGAGCAGTTCTTC,CASSLDGTLGDNEQFF
-,TRBJ1-2,13,many,TRBV20-1,TGCAGTGCTAGACTTAGGAGGTTCTATGGCTACACCTTC,CSARLRRFYGYTF
TRBD1,TRBJ2-7,18,many,TRBV20-1,TGCAGTGCTAGAGGGGATGGGACAGGAAGAATGAGCTCCTACGAGCAGTACTTC,CSARGDGTGRMSSYEQYF
-,TRBJ2-1,13,many,TRBV20-1,TGCAGTGCTCGTACTAATAGAGTCAATGAGCAGTTCTTC,CSARTNRVNEQFF
-,TRBJ1-6,13,many,TRBV11-2,TGTGCCAGCGCGACCGGGAGCAATTCACCCCTCCACTTT,CASATGSNSPLHF
-,TRBJ1-6,14,many,TRBV9,TGTGCCAGCAGCGGGACACCAAATAATTCACCCCTCCACTTT,CASSGTPNNSPLHF
-,TRBJ2-1,13,many,TRBV11-2,TGTGCCAGCGCCGGGGGCATGCCCTCTGAGCAGTTCTTC,CASAGGMPSEQFF
-,TRBJ2-3,11,many,TRBV15,TGTGCCACCAGCAGAGAAGTTACGCAGTATTTT,CATSREVTQYF
TRBD2,TRBJ2-1,13,many,TRBV9,TGTGCCAGCAGCATTTGGACTAGCGGAGAGCAGTTCTTC,CASSIWTSGEQFF
TRBD1,TRBJ1-3,15,many,TRBV5-4,TGTGCCAGCAGCATAGGACAGGCGTCTGGAAACACCATATATTTT,CASSIGQASGNTIYF
-,TRBJ2-7,12,many,TRBV15,TGTGCCACCAGCAGAGATCGCGGACAGTTACACTTC,CATSRDRGQLHF
TRBD2,TRBJ2-3,14,many,TRBV20-1,TGCAGTGCTAGGACGGGAGGGAACACAGATACGCAGTATTTT,CSARTGGNTDTQYF
TRBD2,TRBJ2-7,15,many,TRBV18,TGTGCCAGCTCACCTTTACTAGCGGAAACCTACGAGCAGTACTTC,CASSPLLAETYEQYF
TRBD2,TRBJ2-3,16,many,TRBV7-8,TGTGCCAGCAGCTTATTAGGACTAGCGACCGGAGATACGCAGTATTTT,CASSLLGLATGDTQYF
-,TRBJ2-2,12,many,TRBV3-1,TGTGCCAGCAGCGTAAACACCGGGGAGCTGTTTTTT,CASSVNTGELFF
-,TRBJ2-1,15,many,TRBV5-4,TGTGCCAGCAGCTTAGGAGAGAACCAGGGTTTGGAGCAGTTCTTC,CASSLGENQGLEQFF
TRBD1,TRBJ2-7,15,medium-sized,TRBV28,TGTGCCAGCAGTGCCGTTGGACAGGGGTGGGGAGAGCAGTACTTC,CASSAVGQGWGEQYF
TRBD2,TRBJ2-1,15,many,TRBV7-6,TGTGCCAGCAGTCTAAGCGGGAGTCAGGGGAGTGAGCAGTTCTTC,CASSLSGSQGSEQFF
TRBD2,TRBJ2-7,12,medium-sized,TRBV29-1,TGCAGCGTTGCTAGCGGGAGTTACGAGCAGTACTTC,CSVASGSYEQYF
-,TRBJ2-5,14,many,TRBV4-2,TGTGCCAGCAGCCCCCGACTAGGTCGAGAGACCCAGTACTTC,CASSPRLGRETQYF
TRBD1,TRBJ1-5,13,many,TRBV20-1,TGCAGTGCCCTGGACAGGGCCTATCAGCCCCAGCATTTT,CSALDRAYQPQHF
-,TRBJ1-2,15,many,TRBV7-2,TGTGCCAGCAGCTCCCGAAGGGGGGATATAGGAGGCTACACCTTC,CASSSRRGDIGGYTF
-,TRBJ1-4,14,many,TRBV5-1,TGCGCCAGCAGCTTGAGTGGGGCTAAGGAAAAACTGTTTTTT,CASSLSGAKEKLFF
TRBD1,TRBJ2-5,15,many,TRBV24-1,TGTGCCACCAGTGATAGTGGACAGGGGAGAGAGACCCAGTACTTC,CATSDSGQGRETQYF
TRBD1,TRBJ2-5,15,many,TRBV11-2,TGTGCCAGCAGCTTCTGGACAGGGGGCGAGGGGACCCAGTACTTC,CASSFWTGGEGTQYF
-,TRBJ1-1,16,many,TRBV5-1,TGCGCCAGCAGCTTGGCCTACGGGAAGATGAACACTGAAGCTTTCTTT,CASSLAYGKMNTEAFF
-,TRBJ2-2,16,-,TRBV28,TGTGCCAGCAGAATATTCGGGACGGGGAACACCGGGGAGCTGTTTTTT,CASRIFGTGNTGELFF
-,TRBJ1-4,14,many,TRBV20-1,TGCAGTGCGGTTCCGGACCCTTGGAATGAAAAACTGTTTTTT,CSAVPDPWNEKLFF
TRBD2,TRBJ2-2,16,many,TRBV7-2,TGTGCCAGCAGAAAACCGGGACTAGCCAACACCGGGGAGCTGTTTTTT,CASRKPGLANTGELFF
-,TRBJ2-5,15,few,TRBV5-4,TGTGCCAGCAGCCCATCCCTATTGTACCAAGAGACCCAGTACTTC,CASSPSLLYQETQYF
-,TRBJ2-7,16,many,TRBV5-1,TGCGCCAGCAGCCCTAATTCGGTTTCGAGCTCCTACGAGCAGTACTTC,CASSPNSVSSSYEQYF
-,TRBJ1-6,14,many,TRBV20-1,TGCAGTGCTAGAGATCAGGGTCGAGGTTCACCCCTCCACTTT,CSARDQGRGSPLHF
TRBD2,TRBJ2-3,16,many,TRBV7-9,TGTGCCAGCAGCCCCTCCTTTCGGACTAGCAGGGATACGCAGTATTTT,CASSPSFRTSRDTQYF
-,TRBJ1-2,14,many,TRBV29-1,TGCAGCGTCCCTCAGGGGCAACGAAACTATGGCTACACCTTC,CSVPQGQRNYGYTF
-,TRBJ2-4,14,many,TRBV2,TGTGCCAGCAGTCTTTCAGGGGCCAAAAACATTCAGTACTTC,CASSLSGAKNIQYF
TRBD2,TRBJ2-3,13,many,TRBV7-2,TGTGCCAGCAGTCCGGGAGGAGGAGATACGCAGTATTTT,CASSPGGGDTQYF
-,TRBJ2-3,15,many,TRBV7-2,TGTGCCAGCAGCTTAGAGGACTTCCCCACAGATACGCAGTATTTT,CASSLEDFPTDTQYF
TRBD1,TRBJ1-2,14,few,TRBV19,TGTGCCAGTAGTCTTATGGACAGGGAGAGTGGCTACACCTTC,CASSLMDRESGYTF